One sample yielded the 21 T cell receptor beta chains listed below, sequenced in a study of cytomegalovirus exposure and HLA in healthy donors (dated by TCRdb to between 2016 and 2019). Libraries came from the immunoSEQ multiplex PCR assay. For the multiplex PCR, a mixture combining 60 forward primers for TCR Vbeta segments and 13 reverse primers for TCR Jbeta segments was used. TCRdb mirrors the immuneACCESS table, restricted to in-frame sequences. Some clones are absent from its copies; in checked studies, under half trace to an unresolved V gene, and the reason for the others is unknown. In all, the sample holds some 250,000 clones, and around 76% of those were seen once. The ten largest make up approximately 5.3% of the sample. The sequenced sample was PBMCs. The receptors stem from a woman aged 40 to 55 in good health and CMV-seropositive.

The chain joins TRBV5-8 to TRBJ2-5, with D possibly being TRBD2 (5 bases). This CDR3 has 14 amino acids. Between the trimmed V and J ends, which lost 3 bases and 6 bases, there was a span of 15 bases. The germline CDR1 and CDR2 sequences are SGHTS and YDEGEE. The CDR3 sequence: CASSSRGTRQTQYF. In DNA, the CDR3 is TGTGCCAGCAGCTCCCGGGGTACTAGACAGACCCAGTACTTC.

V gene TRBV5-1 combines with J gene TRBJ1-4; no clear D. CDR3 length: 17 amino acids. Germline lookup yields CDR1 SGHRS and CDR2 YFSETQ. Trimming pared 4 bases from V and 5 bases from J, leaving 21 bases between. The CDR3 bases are TGCGCCAGCAGCCGGGAAATATCTGACGGCTTGAATGAAAAACTGTTTTTT. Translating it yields CASSREISDGLNEKLFF.

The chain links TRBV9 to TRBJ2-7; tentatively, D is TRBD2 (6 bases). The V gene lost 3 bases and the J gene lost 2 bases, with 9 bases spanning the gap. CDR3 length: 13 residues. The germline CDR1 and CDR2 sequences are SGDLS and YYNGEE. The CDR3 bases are TGTGCCAGCAGCGGGGGCGGGGCCTACGAGCAGTACTTC. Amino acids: CASSGGGAYEQYF.

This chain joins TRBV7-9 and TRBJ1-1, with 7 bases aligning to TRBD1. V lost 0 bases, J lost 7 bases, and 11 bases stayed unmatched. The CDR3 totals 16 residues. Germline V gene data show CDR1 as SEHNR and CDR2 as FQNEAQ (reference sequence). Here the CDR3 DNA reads TGTGCCAGCAGCTTAGCGCGAGGGACAGCCAAAAGTGAAGCTTTCTTT. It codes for CASSLARGTAKSEAFF.

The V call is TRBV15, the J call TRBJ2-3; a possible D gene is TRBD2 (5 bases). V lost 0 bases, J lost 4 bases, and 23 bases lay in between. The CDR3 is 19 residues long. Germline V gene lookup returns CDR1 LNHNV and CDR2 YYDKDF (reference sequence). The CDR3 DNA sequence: TGTGCCACCAGCAGAGATCGGTGGGGAGACCGGACGACCCCAGATACGCAGTATTTT. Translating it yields CATSRDRWGDRTTPDTQYF. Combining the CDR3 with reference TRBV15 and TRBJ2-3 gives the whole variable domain DAMVIQNPRYQVTQFGKPVTLSCSQTLNHNVMYWYQQKSSQAPKLLFHYYDKDFNNEADTPDNFQSRRPNTSFCFLDIRSPGLGDTAMYLCATSRDRWGDRTTPDTQYFGPGTRLTVL.

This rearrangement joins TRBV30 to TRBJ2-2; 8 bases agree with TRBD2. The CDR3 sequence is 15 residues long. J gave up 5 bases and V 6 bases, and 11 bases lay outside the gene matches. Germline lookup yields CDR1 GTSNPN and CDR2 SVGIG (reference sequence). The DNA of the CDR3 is TGTGCCTGTCCGAAGCGGGGGCGCAGGACCGGGGAGCTGTTTTTT. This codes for CACPKRGRRTGELFF.

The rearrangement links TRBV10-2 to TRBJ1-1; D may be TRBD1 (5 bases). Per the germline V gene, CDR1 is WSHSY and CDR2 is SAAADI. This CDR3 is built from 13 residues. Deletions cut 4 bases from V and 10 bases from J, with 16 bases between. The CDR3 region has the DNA TGCGCCAGCAGTGTAGAAGGGGCCCTCAGAGCTTTCTTT. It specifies CASSVEGALRAFF.

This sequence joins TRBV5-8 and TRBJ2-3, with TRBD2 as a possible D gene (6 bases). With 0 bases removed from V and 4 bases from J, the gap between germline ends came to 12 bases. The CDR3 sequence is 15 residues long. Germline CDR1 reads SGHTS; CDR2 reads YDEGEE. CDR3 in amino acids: CASSLAGRGPDTQYF. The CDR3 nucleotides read TGTGCCAGCAGCTTGGCCGGGAGAGGACCAGATACGCAGTATTTT.

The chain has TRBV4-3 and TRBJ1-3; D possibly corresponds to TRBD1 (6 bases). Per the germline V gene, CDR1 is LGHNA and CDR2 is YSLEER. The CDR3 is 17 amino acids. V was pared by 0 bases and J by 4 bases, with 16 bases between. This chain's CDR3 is CASSQDLTGPLGNTIYF. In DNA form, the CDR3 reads TGCGCCAGCAGCCAAGATTTGACAGGCCCACTCGGAAACACCATATATTTT.

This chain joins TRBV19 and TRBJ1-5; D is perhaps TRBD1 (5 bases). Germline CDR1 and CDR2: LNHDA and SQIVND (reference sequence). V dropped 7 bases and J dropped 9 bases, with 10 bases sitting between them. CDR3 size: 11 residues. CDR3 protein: CASNQGGPQHF. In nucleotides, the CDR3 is TGTGCCAGTAATCAGGGTGGGCCCCAGCATTTT.

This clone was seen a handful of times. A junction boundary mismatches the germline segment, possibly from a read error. The CDR3, as DNA: TGTGCTAGCAGACCCTTCCAGGGGGCTGCAGATACGCAGTATTTT. Translated, it gives CASRPFQGAADTQYF. The V call is TRBV7-7, the J call TRBJ2-3, with 8 bases identical to TRBD1. Germline CDR1 and CDR2: SSHAT and FNYEAQ (reference sequence). CDR3 size: 15 residues.

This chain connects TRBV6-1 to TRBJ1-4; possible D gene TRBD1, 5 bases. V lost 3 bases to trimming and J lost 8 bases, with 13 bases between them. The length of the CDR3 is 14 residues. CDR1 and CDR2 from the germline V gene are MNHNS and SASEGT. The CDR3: CASSEGRVREKLFF. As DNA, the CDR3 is TGTGCCAGCAGTGAGGGCAGGGTGCGCGAAAAACTGTTTTTT.

In DNA form, the CDR3 reads TGTGCCAGTAAGGACAGGGGGCAAAACACTGAAGCTTTCTTT. It codes for CASKDRGQNTEAFF. The chain employs TRBV19 and TRBJ1-1; TRBD1 matches 11 bases. The junction had 3 bases not matched to a gene; V was cut back by 7 bases and J by 2 bases. There are 14 residues in the CDR3. CDR1 is LNHDA and CDR2 is SQIVND in the germline V gene (reference sequence).

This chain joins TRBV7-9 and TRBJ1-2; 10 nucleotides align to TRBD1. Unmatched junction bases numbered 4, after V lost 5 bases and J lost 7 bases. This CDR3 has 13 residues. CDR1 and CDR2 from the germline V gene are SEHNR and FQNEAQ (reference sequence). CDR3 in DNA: TGTGCCAGCAGCAGGACAGGGGGTGTTGGCTACACCTTC. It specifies CASSRTGGVGYTF.

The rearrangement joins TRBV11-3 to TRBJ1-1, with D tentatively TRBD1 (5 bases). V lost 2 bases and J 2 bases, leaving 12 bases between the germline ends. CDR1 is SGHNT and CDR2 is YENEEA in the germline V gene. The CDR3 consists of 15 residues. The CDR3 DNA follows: TGTGCCAGCAGCTTACAGCCCGGACACAACACTGAAGCTTTCTTT. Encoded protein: CASSLQPGHNTEAFF.

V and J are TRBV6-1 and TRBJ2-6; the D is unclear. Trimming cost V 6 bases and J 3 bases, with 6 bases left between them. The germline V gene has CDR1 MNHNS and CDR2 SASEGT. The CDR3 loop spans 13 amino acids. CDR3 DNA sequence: TGTGCCAGCAGGCGCCGTGGGGCCAACGTCCTGACTTTC. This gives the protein CASRRRGANVLTF.

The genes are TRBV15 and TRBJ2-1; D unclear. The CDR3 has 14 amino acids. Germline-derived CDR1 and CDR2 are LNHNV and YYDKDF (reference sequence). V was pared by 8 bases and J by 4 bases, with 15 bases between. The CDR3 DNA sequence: TGTGCCACCGCCGTCCATGACTCTTACAATGAGCAGTTCTTC. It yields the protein CATAVHDSYNEQFF.

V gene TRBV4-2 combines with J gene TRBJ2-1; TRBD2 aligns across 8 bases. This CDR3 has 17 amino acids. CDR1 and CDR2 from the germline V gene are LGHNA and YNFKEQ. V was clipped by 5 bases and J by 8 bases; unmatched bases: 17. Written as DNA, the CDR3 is TGTGCCAGCAGCTATCAGACAATAAGCGGGAGTAAGGATGAGCAGTTCTTC. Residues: CASSYQTISGSKDEQFF.

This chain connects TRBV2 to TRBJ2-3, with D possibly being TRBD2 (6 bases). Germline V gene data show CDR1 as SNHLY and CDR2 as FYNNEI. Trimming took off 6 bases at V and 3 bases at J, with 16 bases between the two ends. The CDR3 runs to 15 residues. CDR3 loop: CASRRLASGTDTQYF. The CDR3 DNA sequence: TGTGCCAGCAGACGCCTAGCGTCGGGGACAGATACGCAGTATTTT.

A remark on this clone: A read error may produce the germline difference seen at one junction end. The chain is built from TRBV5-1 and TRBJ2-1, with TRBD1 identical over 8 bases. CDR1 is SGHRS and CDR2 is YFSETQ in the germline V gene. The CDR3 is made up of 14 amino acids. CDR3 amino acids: CASSLVGVQGATIF. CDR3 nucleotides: TGCGCCAGCAGCTTGGTGGGGGTGCAGGGGGCGACGATCTTC.

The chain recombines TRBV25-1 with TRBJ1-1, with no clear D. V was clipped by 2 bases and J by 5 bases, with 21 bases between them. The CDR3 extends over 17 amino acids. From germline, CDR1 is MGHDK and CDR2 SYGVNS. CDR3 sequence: CASSEGVVGRGWTEAFF. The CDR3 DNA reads TGTGCCAGCAGTGAAGGGGTGGTGGGAAGAGGGTGGACTGAAGCTTTCTTT.